The 29 T cell receptor beta chains below come from one sample, sequenced in a study of blood T cells in healthy people across ages. PCR was performed a second time for about 6 to 11 cycles using a sample-barcoded 5' primer and a J-beta primer mix. MiXCR, applied by TCRdb to the 5' RACE reads, yields one record per CDR3 protein. Of about a million distinct CDR3 sequences detected, roughly 51% appear once; the ten largest clones hold about 22%. Sequencing used blood. The receptors stem from a woman aged 55-75 years in good health.

This clonotype has more than one count but fewer than ten. The rearrangement links TRBV12-3 or TRBV12-4 to TRBJ2-1; D gene uncertain. This CDR3 region has 12 residues. The V end lost 7 bases, the J end lost 9 bases, and 13 bases lay between the germline ends. CDR3 bases: TGTGCCAGCACCTACAGTGTAAGTGAGCAGTTCTTC. It translates to CASTYSVSEQFF.

The chain links TRBV12-3 or TRBV12-4 to TRBJ2-7; D perhaps matches TRBD1 (6 bases). CDR3 length equals 13 residues. V was cut by 6 bases and J by 6 bases, with 15 bases left in between. Here the CDR3 DNA reads TGTGCCAGCAGCACAAACAGGGAATCCGAGCAGTACTTC. Protein: CASSTNRESEQYF.

This clonotype was picked up a small number of times. The chain has TRBV28 and TRBJ2-1; the match to TRBD2 covers 8 bases. Germline CDR1 MDHEN, CDR2 SYDVKM. The CDR3 loop spans 15 amino acids. Losses at the gene ends were 2 bases for V and 9 bases for J; bases not matched to a gene: 9. CDR3 DNA: TGTGCCAGCAGTTTAGGGGCGGGAGGCTCTTTTGAGCAGTTCTTC. Protein sequence: CASSLGAGGSFEQFF.

This clonotype has at least ten counts. The chain has TRBV14 and TRBJ2-1; possible D gene TRBD2, 6 bases. This CDR3 contains 17 residues. The germline V gene has CDR1 SGHDN and CDR2 FVKESK. The ends were cut back, 4 bases at V and 7 bases at J, with 23 bases in the middle. In DNA, the CDR3 is TGTGCCAGCAGCCCATCTTTGCTAGCGTCACGAGCGAATGAGCAGTTCTTC. Residues: CASSPSLLASRANEQFF.

This clonotype was seen only once. The chain links TRBV4-1 to TRBJ2-1, with 14 positions matching TRBD2. This CDR3 contains 18 residues. J gave up 6 bases and V 2 bases, and 9 bases lay outside the gene matches. Germline V gives CDR1 MGHRA, CDR2 YSYEKL. The CDR3 bases are TGCGCCAGCAGCCAATTCCTAGAGGGACTAGCGGGAGTCAATGAGCAGTTCTTC. Protein: CASSQFLEGLAGVNEQFF.

The chain is built from TRBV4-2 and TRBJ1-1; TRBD1 might be the D (6 bases). V was trimmed by 0 bases and J by 0 bases, leaving 8 bases between them. Germline V gene sequence: CDR1 LGHNA, CDR2 YNFKEQ. The CDR3 runs 15 residues. The CDR3 loop is CASSQDRGLNTEAFF. The DNA for the CDR3 is TGTGCCAGCAGCCAAGACAGGGGACTGAACACTGAAGCTTTCTTT.

There are a few counts of this clonotype. V gene TRBV29-1 combines with J gene TRBJ2-3; D is unclear. The CDR3 has 12 amino acids. Germline loops: CDR1 SQVTM, CDR2 ANQGSEA. V was shortened by 0 bases and J by 2 bases, with 3 bases between the two germline ends. CDR3 in amino acids: CSVEDLTDTQYF. The CDR3 bases are TGCAGCGTTGAAGATCTCACAGATACGCAGTATTTT.

This clonotype was seen once. The genes are TRBV6-1 and TRBJ2-1, with TRBD2 identical over 12 bases. J gave up 1 base and V 8 bases, and 12 bases lay outside the gene matches. Germline V gene data show CDR1 as MNHNS and CDR2 as SASEGT. This CDR3 has 18 amino acids. Here the CDR3 reads CASVGQTSGRASYNEQFF. The CDR3 DNA sequence: TGTGCCAGCGTGGGACAGACTAGCGGGAGAGCTTCCTACAATGAGCAGTTCTTC.

This clonotype showed up just a few times. The chain has TRBV20-1 and TRBJ2-7, with 7 positions matching TRBD1. J lost 0 bases, V lost 6 bases, and 2 bases had no gene match. The germline V gene encodes CDR1 DFQATT and CDR2 SNEGSKA (reference sequence). The CDR3 runs 12 residues. CDR3 residues: CSAHRGSYEQYF. The DNA of the CDR3 is TGCAGTGCCCACAGGGGCTCCTACGAGCAGTACTTC.

V usage is TRBV12-3 or TRBV12-4 and J usage is TRBJ2-5; no clear D gene. Judging by the DNA end, TRBJ2-7 fits better; the J call may be wrong. CDR3 length: 12 residues. Written as DNA, the CDR3 is TGTGCCAGCAGTTCCTCCTCGGGCGAGCAGTACTTC. It is translated as CASSSSSGEQYF.

This clonotype has more than one count but fewer than ten. The chain employs TRBV28 and TRBJ2-7; no firm D call. Looked up from germline, CDR1 is MDHEN and CDR2 is SYDVKM. The length of the CDR3 is 13 residues. V dropped 6 bases and J dropped 2 bases, with 11 bases sitting between them. This CDR3 is CASSYSRPYEQYF. CDR3 in DNA: TGTGCCAGCAGCTACAGTCGGCCCTACGAGCAGTACTTC.

In the case of this clonotype: A read error may account for a junction end that differs from germline. The chain is built from TRBV3-1 and TRBJ1-1; D gene ambiguous. The CDR3 covers 15 residues. The germline V gene encodes CDR1 LGHDT and CDR2 YNNKEL (reference sequence). CDR3 nucleotide sequence: TGTGCCAGCAGCCGCGGCGGACGGAAGAACACTAAAGCTTTCTTT. Encoded protein: CASSRGGRKNTKAFF.

V and J are TRBV7-2 and TRBJ2-7; TRBD2 aligns across 7 bases. Germline V gene lookup returns CDR1 SGHTA and CDR2 FQGNSA. The trim removed 1 base at V and 6 bases at J, leaving 12 bases unmatched. This CDR3 has 16 residues. The CDR3 nucleotides are TGTGCCAGCAGCTTAGGAGCGGGGTTGGGACTGGGCGAGCAGTACTTC. Translation: CASSLGAGLGLGEQYF.

In the case of this clonotype: The junction shows a germline mismatch at one end, possibly a read error. The chain employs TRBV11-2 and TRBJ2-1; tentatively, D is TRBD1 (6 bases). This CDR3 is 15 amino acids long. Germline lookup yields CDR1 SGHAT and CDR2 FQNNGV. The CDR3 DNA sequence: TGTGCCAGCAGCTCAGGGGCAGGAGCCTACAATGGGCAGTTCTTC. Its translation is CASSSGAGAYNGQFF.

This clonotype has just a few counts. In DNA form, the CDR3 reads TGCAGTGCCGGAGGACTAGCGAGAGTCACAGATACGCAGTATTTT. This sequence encodes CSAGGLARVTDTQYF. V gene TRBV20-1 combines with J gene TRBJ2-3; 9 bases are shared with TRBD2. Germline CDR1 reads DFQATT; CDR2 reads SNEGSKA (reference sequence). Trimming took 6 bases from V and 2 from J; bases not matched to a gene: 9. The CDR3 totals 15 residues.

This clonotype was detected many times. V and J are TRBV4-2 and TRBJ2-2; D may correspond to TRBD1 or TRBD2 (5 bases each). In germline, CDR1 is LGHNA, CDR2 YNFKEQ. This CDR3 has 11 amino acids. V lost 5 bases and J lost 7, with 5 bases in between. CDR3 nucleotides: TGTGCCAGCAGCGGGGGCGGGGAGCTGTTTTTT. Its protein product is CASSGGGELFF.

On this clonotype itself: The junction and the germline gene differ at one end; a read error may be behind it. The J gene is TRBJ2-1, the V gene TRBV12-3 or TRBV12-4; 13 nucleotides align to TRBD2. This CDR3 comprises 15 residues. The CDR3 nucleotides are TGTGCCAGCAGATTAGATGGACTAGCGGGAGTTGAGCAGTTCTTC. Its protein is CASRLDGLAGVEQFF.

This clonotype appeared once. This sequence joins TRBV20-1 and TRBJ2-1; possible D gene TRBD1, 6 bases. The CDR3 covers 14 residues. Between the trimmed V and J ends, which lost 4 bases and 1 base, there was a span of 11 bases. CDR1 is DFQATT and CDR2 is SNEGSKA in the germline V gene (reference sequence). DNA for the CDR3: TGCAGTGCTAAGACAGGATGGTCCTACAATGAGCAGTTCTTC. This codes for CSAKTGWSYNEQFF.

The V and J genes are TRBV4-1 and TRBJ2-3; TRBD2 is a possible D gene (5 bases). CDR3 length: 15 residues. Germline V gene data show CDR1 as MGHRA and CDR2 as YSYEKL. Between the trimmed V and J ends, which lost 1 base and 1 base, there was a span of 9 bases. CDR3 sequence: CASSQAGTGTDTQYF. CDR3 sequence (DNA): TGCGCCAGCAGCCAAGCGGGAACGGGCACAGATACGCAGTATTTT.

This clonotype has more than one count but fewer than ten. The chain combines TRBV28 with TRBJ2-3; D possibly corresponds to TRBD2 (5 bases). V was trimmed by 6 bases and J by 2 bases, leaving 12 bases between them. This CDR3 contains 14 residues. Germline V gene lookup returns CDR1 MDHEN and CDR2 SYDVKM. The CDR3 region has the DNA TGTGCCAGCAGGCGGACTGGTTACACAGATACGCAGTATTTT. It specifies CASRRTGYTDTQYF. Looking up the rest from reference TRBV28 and TRBJ2-3 gives the full variable domain: DVKVTQSSRYLVKRTGEKVFLECVQDMDHENMFWYRQDPGLGLRLIYFSYDVKMKEKGDIPEGYSVSREKKERFSLILESASTNQTSMYLCASRRTGYTDTQYFGPGTRLTVL.

The table lists this clonotype with many counts. This chain joins TRBV29-1 and TRBJ2-1, with D perhaps TRBD1 (5 bases). This CDR3 has 12 residues. V shed 7 bases and J shed 8 bases, with 15 bases lying between them. Per germline, CDR1 SQVTM and CDR2 ANQGSEA. DNA for the CDR3: TGCAGCGCACACCACCAGGGCTATGAGCAGTTCTTC. Its protein is CSAHHQGYEQFF.

The gene calls are TRBV28 and TRBJ1-4, with D hard to call. Germline loops: CDR1 MDHEN, CDR2 SYDVKM. CDR3 length: 14 amino acids. Trimming took off 2 bases at V and 10 bases at J, with 14 bases between the two ends. The CDR3 nucleotides are TGTGCCAGCAGTTTACGCGGGATACTGGGAAAACTGTTTTTT. Amino acids: CASSLRGILGKLFF.

The rearrangement links TRBV4-1 to TRBJ2-7; weak D call: TRBD2 (6 bases). The length of the CDR3 is 15 residues. Germline values: CDR1 MGHRA, CDR2 YSYEKL. Trimming removed 3 bases at V and 4 bases at J, with 16 bases between. The CDR3 reads CASSQAGGSLYEQYF. The DNA of the CDR3 is TGCGCCAGCAGCCAGGCTGGGGGGAGTCTTTACGAGCAGTACTTC.

The V and J genes are TRBV6-5 and TRBJ2-5, with 8 bases matching TRBD2. CDR3 length: 13 residues. V was clipped by 6 bases and J by 7 bases; unmatched bases: 7. Looked up from germline, CDR1 is MNHEY and CDR2 is SVGAGI. CDR3 loop: CASSPDSGGTQYF. In nucleotides, the CDR3 is TGTGCCAGCAGCCCGGACAGCGGGGGGACCCAGTACTTC.

V and J are TRBV9 and TRBJ2-2; D gene uncertain. V lost 0 bases, J lost 2 bases, and 8 bases lay in between. The CDR3 spans 15 residues. Germline V gene lookup returns CDR1 SGDLS and CDR2 YYNGEE. The CDR3 loop reads CASSVANINTGELFF. CDR3 sequence (DNA): TGTGCCAGCAGCGTAGCGAATATAAACACCGGGGAGCTGTTTTTT.

This clonotype was seen a few times. The rearrangement uses TRBV6-6 and TRBJ2-5; D possibly corresponds to TRBD1 (5 bases). Germline lookup yields CDR1 MNHNY and CDR2 SVGAGI (reference sequence). Trimming removed 6 bases at V and 0 bases at J, with 20 bases between. This CDR3 region has 17 residues. The CDR3 region has the DNA TGTGCCAGCAGACTCAACCTCAGGGATACGTACCAAGAGACCCAGTACTTC. This translates into CASRLNLRDTYQETQYF.

With regard to this clonotype: Given a much more abundant clone one base away, this may be a read error. The chain has TRBV29-1 and TRBJ2-7; no definite D call. The J call may be wrong; the DNA end is better matched by TRBJ2-5. CDR1 and CDR2 (germline): SQVTM, ANQGSEA. The CDR3 runs to 11 residues. The CDR3 loop reads CSVKDWETQYF. Here the CDR3 DNA reads TGCAGCGTTAAAGATTGGGAGACCCAGTACTTC.

On this clonotype itself: The junction and the germline gene differ at one end; a read error may be behind it. V is TRBV6-5 and J is TRBJ2-1, with D hard to call. CDR3 length equals 11 residues. The germline V gene has CDR1 MNHEY and CDR2 SVGAGI. The DNA for the CDR3 is TGTGCCAGCAGGGTTAGGAATGAGCCGTTCTTC. Its translation: CASRVRNEPFF.

Only a few counts were recorded for this clonotype. The rearrangement links TRBV29-1 to TRBJ2-7, with 7 bases lining up with TRBD1. Trimming cost V 7 bases and J 3 bases; bases outside gene matches: 6. The CDR3 consists of 12 residues. Germline-derived CDR1 and CDR2 are SQVTM and ANQGSEA. The CDR3 loop is CSAGGGNYEQYF. Written as DNA, the CDR3 is TGCAGCGCAGGGGGTGGAAACTACGAGCAGTACTTC.